This T cell receptor beta chain appears in the sequencing data of a study of identifying expanded T cells in peripheral blood. Clones were sequenced by immunoSEQ multiplex PCR, and TCRdb holds only the in-frame ones, with some missing. The table lists tens of thousands of clones, roughly four fifths of them singletons. To note about this clone: As yet, its antigen is unknown.

Per germline, CDR1 LNHDA and CDR2 SQIVND (reference sequence). The CDR3 contains 15 residues. V was shortened by 8 bases and J by 0 bases, with 17 bases between the two germline ends. Overall study results and limits: Clone count variance between roughly 2-week samples rose with total template count. Technical replicates showed approximately 1.2 changed clones; around 2 weeks roughly 16; four weeks 19.

Sequencing was performed on blood. The sequence came from a person aged 18 to 75 in good health. The chain recombines TRBV19 with TRBJ2-7, with D possibly being TRBD1 (8 bases). The CDR3 loop reads CASRPQGGSSYEQYF. The CDR3 nucleotides read TGTGCCAGTCGTCCACAGGGGGGGAGCTCCTACGAGCAGTACTTC.